This T cell receptor beta chain derives from a study of cytomegalovirus exposure and HLA in healthy donors. Study-wide points: In a later analysis, CMV-associated beta chains were mostly HLA-associated, it appeared. Some V segments (TRBV6-2 and TRBV6-3 among them) were excluded as indistinguishable.

Concerning this clone: The antigen is not known.

In the PCR, 60 Vbeta and 13 Jbeta primers were used. TCRdb's copy holds only in-frame clones and misses some; the assay was immunoSEQ multiplex PCR. The sample shows 60,000 to 70,000 clones, around 77% of them seen only once. CDR1 is MGHRA and CDR2 is YSYEKL in the germline V gene. V gave up 0 bases and J gave up 4 bases; unmatched junction bases: 7. This CDR3 comprises 16 residues. This TCR derives from a woman aged 25 to 39 in good health and CMV-seronegative. The material sequenced was PBMCs. This sequence joins TRBV4-1 and TRBJ2-3, with TRBD2 matching over 7 bases. DNA for the CDR3: TGCGCCAGCAGCCAAGAGGGCGGGAGTTTGGCAGATACGCAGTATTTT. Its translation: CASSQEGGSLADTQYF.